Included here is one T cell receptor (beta chain) sequence, with context. The Seattle patients joined while their infection was active and were tracked longitudinally afterward. The data were produced by immunoSEQ multiplex PCR, yet TCRdb's version contains in-frame clones alone and is incomplete. The repertoire holds about 120,000 clones, with about four fifths as singletons. The data stem from a study of blood T cell repertoires in COVID-19. Turning to the study itself: The cDNA or gDNA used as material had been derived from T cells, B-cell-depleted T cells, or PBMCs.

The CDR3 has 16 amino acids. Germline V gene sequence: CDR1 GTSNPN, CDR2 SVGIG (reference sequence). The ends were cut back, 1 base at V and 10 bases at J, with 20 bases in the middle. V is TRBV30 and J is TRBJ1-6; D might be TRBD1 (5 bases). The receptor was derived from a man aged 25-45 years with COVID-19, enrolled during active disease. Sequencing used peripheral blood. For the CDR3, the DNA is TGTGCCTGGAGTGCCCTTAAGGGGTCGGGCAGCTCACCCCTCCACTTT. Translation gives CAWSALKGSGSSPLHF.